This entry lists 15 T cell receptor beta chains sequenced from one sample in a study of blood T cell repertoires in COVID-19. Assay used: immunoSEQ multiplex PCR; TCRdb lists only in-frame clones, some missing. The data contain roughly 34,000 clones, about 86% of them singletons. The sample comprised peripheral blood. These TCRs come from a woman in her 70s with active COVID-19.

This clone was observed a few times. V usage is TRBV5-5 and J usage is TRBJ1-2; 9 bases agree with TRBD1. The CDR3 totals 15 residues. V lost 4 bases, J lost 2 bases, and 6 bases stayed unmatched. Germline assignment: CDR1 SGHKS and CDR2 YYEKEE (reference sequence). The CDR3 nucleotides read TGTGCCAGCAGCCACCGGGACAGGGAAAACTATGGCTACACCTTC. Encoded protein: CASSHRDRENYGYTF.

The chain joins TRBV30 to TRBJ1-1; tentative D call: TRBD1 (5 bases). This CDR3 comprises 12 residues. Deletions cut 2 bases from V and 5 bases from J, with 9 bases between. The V gene's germline CDR1 is GTSNPN and CDR2 SVGIG (reference sequence). CDR3 in DNA: TGTGCCTGGAGTTGGGGCAGAACTGAAGCTTTCTTT. Protein: CAWSWGRTEAFF.

This chain joins TRBV15 and TRBJ2-6; 7 nucleotides match TRBD1. Germline V gene sequence: CDR1 LNHNV, CDR2 YYDKDF (reference sequence). V lost 1 base to trimming and J lost 0 bases; unmatched junction nucleotides: 12. This CDR3 is built from 20 residues. The CDR3 DNA reads TGTGCCACCAGCAGAGCTCTCCCGGGACAGCACAGCTCTGGGGCCAACGTCCTGACTTTC. Amino acids: CATSRALPGQHSSGANVLTF. Filled out from reference TRBV15 and TRBJ2-6, the complete variable domain reads DAMVIQNPRYQVTQFGKPVTLSCSQTLNHNVMYWYQQKSSQAPKLLFHYYDKDFNNEADTPDNFQSRRPNTSFCFLDIRSPGLGDTAMYLCATSRALPGQHSSGANVLTFGAGSRLTVL.

The rearrangement joins TRBV28 to TRBJ1-1, with D tentatively TRBD1 (6 bases). The CDR3 spans 16 residues. Germline V gives CDR1 MDHEN, CDR2 SYDVKM. Trimming took off 2 bases at V and 3 bases at J, with 16 bases between the two ends. The CDR3 region is CASSLGTPVSDTEAFF. CDR3 DNA: TGTGCCAGCAGTTTAGGGACACCCGTATCGGACACTGAAGCTTTCTTT.

J is TRBJ2-5 and V is TRBV7-7, with D possibly TRBD2 on 5 matching bases. Germline V gene data show CDR1 as SSHAT and CDR2 as FNYEAQ (reference sequence). V was shortened by 1 base and J by 2 bases, with 5 bases between the two germline ends. The CDR3 loop spans 13 amino acids. The CDR3 loop reads CASSLGGQETQYF. As DNA, the CDR3 is TGTGCCAGCAGCTTAGGAGGGCAAGAGACCCAGTACTTC.

CDR3 nucleotide sequence: TGTGCCACCGCAGGGATCGACAGTCGAGAGACCCAGTACTTC. Protein product: CATAGIDSRETQYF. This chain connects TRBV15 to TRBJ2-5; D is perhaps TRBD1 (5 bases). Trimming took 8 bases from V and 4 from J, leaving 17 bases between them. Germline CDR1 is LNHNV and CDR2 is YYDKDF (reference sequence). This CDR3 comprises 14 residues.

The chain couples TRBV4-1 to TRBJ2-5; 9 positions agree with TRBD2. With 0 bases clipped from V and 5 bases from J, the junction kept 13 bases outside the gene matches. Germline V gene sequence: CDR1 MGHRA, CDR2 YSYEKL. This CDR3 has 18 amino acids. This chain's CDR3 is CASSQDRIAGVRKETQYF. In DNA, the CDR3 is TGCGCCAGCAGCCAAGATAGAATAGCGGGGGTCCGGAAGGAGACCCAGTACTTC.

V usage is TRBV5-1 and J usage is TRBJ2-5; 14 bases line up with TRBD2. In germline, CDR1 is SGHRS, CDR2 YFSETQ. The CDR3 is made up of 17 amino acids. The junction had 10 bases not matched to a gene; V was cut back by 4 bases and J by 5 bases. CDR3 in DNA: TGCGCCAGCAGCACGGGACTAGCGGGGGTGATAGGCGAGACCCAGTACTTC. Translating gives CASSTGLAGVIGETQYF.

The chain joins TRBV4-2 to TRBJ2-7; no definite D call. This CDR3 is built from 16 residues. The germline V gene encodes CDR1 LGHNA and CDR2 YNFKEQ. With 0 bases removed from V and 5 bases from J, the gap between germline ends came to 17 bases. This CDR3 is CASSQERMFREHEQYF. The CDR3 DNA reads TGTGCCAGCAGCCAAGAGAGGATGTTTAGAGAGCACGAGCAGTACTTC.

J is TRBJ1-1 and V is TRBV28; no reliable D call. The V gene lost 2 bases and the J gene lost 1 base, with 2 bases spanning the gap. The CDR3 loop spans 12 amino acids. Germline values: CDR1 MDHEN, CDR2 SYDVKM. This chain's CDR3 is CASSLQNTEAFF. For the CDR3, the DNA is TGTGCCAGCAGTTTACAGAACACTGAAGCTTTCTTT.

The chain employs TRBV28 and TRBJ2-3, with 7 bases lining up with TRBD2. Per the germline V gene, CDR1 is MDHEN and CDR2 is SYDVKM. V gave up 7 bases and J gave up 7 bases; unmatched junction bases: 11. The CDR3 is made up of 14 amino acids. The CDR3, as DNA: TGTGCCAGCACTACCCCCGGGGAGGGATATACGCAGTATTTT. Translation gives CASTTPGEGYTQYF.

This clone was recorded a few times. CDR3 in amino acids: CASSYLGGWTDRSNTEAFF. CDR3 nucleotides: TGTGCCAGCAGTTACTTGGGGGGGTGGACAGACCGGTCGAACACTGAAGCTTTCTTT. V is TRBV6-2 or TRBV6-3 and J is TRBJ1-1, with D maybe TRBD1 (6 bases). Per germline, CDR1 MNHEY and CDR2 SVGEGT. The CDR3 covers 19 residues. Between the trimmed V and J ends, which lost 1 base and 1 base, there was a span of 22 bases.

The J gene is TRBJ2-2, the V gene TRBV18, with TRBD1 as a possible D gene (5 bases). CDR1 and CDR2 from the germline V gene are KGHSH and LQKENI. CDR3 size: 14 residues. Trimming cost V 3 bases and J 1 base, with 6 bases left between them. The CDR3 nucleotides are TGTGCCAGCTCACCGGGGCAGAACACCGGGGAGCTGTTTTTT. Its protein product is CASSPGQNTGELFF. Based on the CDR3 plus reference TRBV18 and TRBJ2-2, the full variable domain is NAGVMQNPRHLVRRRGQEARLRCSPMKGHSHVYWYRQLPEEGLKFMVYLQKENIIDESGMPKERFSAEFPKEGPSILRIQQVVRGDSAAYFCASSPGQNTGELFFGEGSRLTVL.

The rearrangement joins TRBV4-1 to TRBJ1-5; TRBD1 is a possible D gene (5 bases). This CDR3 region has 15 residues. Germline V gives CDR1 MGHRA, CDR2 YSYEKL. The ends were cut back, 1 base at V and 0 bases at J, with 7 bases in the middle. CDR3 nucleotide sequence: TGCGCCAGCAGCCAAGTCAGGGATAGCAATCAGCCCCAGCATTTT. Encoded protein: CASSQVRDSNQPQHF.

CDR3 protein: CASSIHRVYSDTGELFF. The CDR3 region has the DNA TGTGCCAGCAGCATACACAGGGTCTATTCCGACACCGGGGAGCTGTTTTTT. The chain recombines TRBV9 with TRBJ2-2; perhaps TRBD1 as D (6 bases). Trimming removed 4 bases at V and 3 bases at J, with 19 bases between. Germline CDR1 SGDLS, CDR2 YYNGEE. The CDR3 length is 17 residues.